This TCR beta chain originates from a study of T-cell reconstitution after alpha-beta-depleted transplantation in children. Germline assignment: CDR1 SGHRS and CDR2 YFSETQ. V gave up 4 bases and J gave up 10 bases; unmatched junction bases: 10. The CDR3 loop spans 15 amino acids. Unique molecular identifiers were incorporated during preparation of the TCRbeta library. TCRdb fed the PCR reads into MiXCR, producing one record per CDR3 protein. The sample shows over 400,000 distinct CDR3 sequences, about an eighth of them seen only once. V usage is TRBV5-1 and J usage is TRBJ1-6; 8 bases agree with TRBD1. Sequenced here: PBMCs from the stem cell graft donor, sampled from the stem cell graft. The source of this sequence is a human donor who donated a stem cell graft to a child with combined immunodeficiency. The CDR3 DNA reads TGCGCCAGCAGCGGTAGGACAGGGCTGAGCTCACCCCTCCACTTT. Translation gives CASSGRTGLSSPLHF.